A single sample is the source of the 20 T cell receptor beta chains below, sequenced in a study of identical twins (dated by TCRdb to 2015 to 2016). The library was generated by 5' RACE. For sequencing, an Illumina HiSeq 2000 was employed. TCRdb cleaned the public reads at Q25 with fastp, built clones with MiXCR and kept in-frame beta chains. Rows with one shared CDR3 protein collapse into an entry with the most common genes and DNA. The sample has some 560,000 distinct CDR3 sequences on record, roughly 9.9% of them singletons. The ten largest clones capture more than 2.5% of the sample. The same specimen was also included in a second study, on yellow fever vaccine responses in identical twins.

Sequencing was carried out using PBMCs. These receptors all stem from a woman between 18 and 30 years old in good health.

This rearrangement joins TRBV6-2 or TRBV6-3 to TRBJ1-6; 8 positions agree with TRBD1. This CDR3 region has 15 residues. The ends lost 6 bases at V and 9 bases at J; junction bases unmatched: 10. CDR1 MNHEY and CDR2 SVGEGT come from the germline V gene. The CDR3 DNA reads TGTGCCAGCAGCCAAGGACAGGGATGGCGTTCACCCCTCCACTTT. Residues: CASSQGQGWRSPLHF.

The chain is built from TRBV6-1 and TRBJ2-7; D tentatively fits TRBD1 or TRBD2 (5 bases each). V was cut by 5 bases and J by 6 bases, with 14 bases left in between. Germline CDR1 MNHNS, CDR2 SASEGT. There are 13 residues in the CDR3. Here the CDR3 DNA reads TGTGCCAGCAGTATCTGGACCGGGACCGAGCAGTACTTC. Protein product: CASSIWTGTEQYF.

This clonotype came up a few times. The V gene is TRBV7-8, the J gene TRBJ2-3; D may be TRBD1 (6 bases). The V end lost 4 bases, the J end lost 5 bases, and 19 bases lay between the germline ends. Germline V lookup: CDR1 SGHVS, CDR2 FQNEAQ. CDR3 length equals 16 residues. DNA of the CDR3: TGTGCCAGCAGCTCCCAGGGGCAGAAACCGGTAGATACGCAGTATTTT. Translation: CASSSQGQKPVDTQYF.

This clonotype was detected a few times. J is TRBJ2-7 and V is TRBV19; 9 positions match TRBD2. The CDR3 runs 15 residues. V lost 4 bases, J lost 3 bases, and 7 bases stayed unmatched. CDR1 LNHDA and CDR2 SQIVND come from the germline V gene (reference sequence). CDR3 DNA sequence: TGTGCCAGTAGTAAGGGACTAGCAACAGTCTACGAGCAGTACTTC. Protein sequence: CASSKGLATVYEQYF.

This clonotype was counted ten times or more. The chain links TRBV28 to TRBJ1-4; D gene ambiguous. CDR3 length: 11 amino acids. V lost 6 bases to trimming and J lost 6 bases, with 5 bases between them. CDR1 MDHEN and CDR2 SYDVKM come from the germline V gene. CDR3: CASSIDEKLFF. As DNA, the CDR3 is TGTGCCAGCAGCATTGATGAAAAACTGTTTTTT.

This clonotype has a handful of counts. The gene calls are TRBV27 and TRBJ2-3; TRBD2 aligns across 9 bases. CDR3 size: 16 residues. Germline-derived CDR1 and CDR2 are MNHEY and SMNVEV (reference sequence). Unmatched junction bases numbered 6, after V lost 3 bases and J lost 2 bases. Written as DNA, the CDR3 is TGTGCCAGCAGTTTTGGGACTAGCCCTCTCACAGATACGCAGTATTTT. Its protein product is CASSFGTSPLTDTQYF.

The chain has TRBV29-1 and TRBJ2-5; D remains ambiguous. This CDR3 is 12 amino acids long. V was cut by 7 bases and J by 5 bases, with 14 bases left in between. CDR1 SQVTM and CDR2 ANQGSEA come from the germline V gene. This chain's CDR3 is CSGSLGRETQYF. The CDR3 coding sequence is TGCAGCGGGAGTTTGGGCCGCGAGACCCAGTACTTC.

This chain joins TRBV9 and TRBJ2-7; 10 nucleotides align to TRBD1. The length of the CDR3 is 15 residues. Germline lookup yields CDR1 SGDLS and CDR2 YYNGEE. V lost 0 bases, J lost 4 bases, and 4 bases stayed unmatched. The CDR3 here is CASSVETGGTYEQYF. The CDR3 region has the DNA TGTGCCAGCAGCGTAGAGACAGGGGGCACATACGAGCAGTACTTC.

CDR3 in amino acids: CASSFTGFAEAFF. DNA of the CDR3: TGTGCCAGCAGCTTTACAGGTTTTGCTGAAGCTTTCTTT. V gene TRBV5-6 combines with J gene TRBJ1-1; maybe TRBD1 (5 bases). CDR1 and CDR2 from the germline V gene are SGHDT and YYEEEE. This CDR3 spans 13 amino acids. V lost 2 bases, J lost 6 bases, and 11 bases lay in between.

This clonotype came up a few times. This chain joins TRBV24-1 and TRBJ2-7; D uncertain. This CDR3 region has 12 residues. Germline values: CDR1 KGHDR, CDR2 SFDVKD. The V and J ends lost 1 base and 6 bases respectively, with 6 bases between them. The CDR3 nucleotides read TGTGCCACCAGTGATTTAGGTTCCGAGCAGTACTTC. Protein product: CATSDLGSEQYF.

A note on this clonotype: A much larger clonotype is one base distant, so this may be a read error. This sequence joins TRBV4-2 and TRBJ2-5; TRBD2 matches 13 bases. The CDR3 runs to 20 residues. Germline CDR1 and CDR2: LGHNA and YNFKEQ. CDR3 coding DNA: TGTGCCAGCATCCAAGGACTAGCGGGAGTAGGCTCTAGGGGGCAAGAGACCCAGTACTTC. It yields the protein CASIQGLAGVGSRGQETQYF.

This clonotype was recorded a few times. The rearrangement joins TRBV4-3 to TRBJ2-1, with TRBD1 matching 10 bases. Per the germline V gene, CDR1 is LGHNA and CDR2 is YSLEER. V shed 1 base, J shed 6 bases, and the junction held 3 bases outside the gene matches. The CDR3 length is 15 residues. The CDR3: CASSQGQGAFNEQFF. CDR3 nucleotide sequence: TGCGCCAGCAGCCAAGGACAGGGGGCCTTCAATGAGCAGTTCTTC.

This clonotype was seen ten or more times. This chain links TRBV25-1 with TRBJ2-3; D assignment may be TRBD1 or TRBD2 (6 bases each). The CDR3 consists of 15 residues. V dropped 6 bases and J dropped 3 bases, with 16 bases sitting between them. The germline V gene encodes CDR1 MGHDK and CDR2 SYGVNS. In DNA, the CDR3 is TGTGCCAGCAGCCCCGGGGGCAGGGATACAGATACGCAGTATTTT. This translates into CASSPGGRDTDTQYF. Supplemented by reference TRBV25-1 and TRBJ2-3, the full variable domain reads EADIYQTPRYLVIGTGKKITLECSQTMGHDKMYWYQQDPGMELHLIHYSYGVNSTEKGDLSSESTVSRIRTEHFPLTLESARPSHTSQYLCASSPGGRDTDTQYFGPGTRLTVL.

This clonotype was seen a few times. This chain joins TRBV20-1 and TRBJ2-5, with D uncertain. CDR1 and CDR2 from the germline V gene are DFQATT and SNEGSKA (reference sequence). Trimming pared 5 bases from V and 2 bases from J, leaving 9 bases between. This CDR3 contains 12 residues. The CDR3 DNA follows: TGCAGTGCTGGCCTTGTTCAAGAGACCCAGTACTTC. Amino acids: CSAGLVQETQYF.

The CDR3 DNA sequence: TGTGCCAGCAGCTTAGACGTCAGGTCCTACGAGCAGTACTTC. Protein: CASSLDVRSYEQYF. The gene calls are TRBV11-2 and TRBJ2-7; no definite D call. This CDR3 is 14 amino acids long. The germline V gene encodes CDR1 SGHAT and CDR2 FQNNGV. Trimming shortened V by 0 bases and J by 1 base, and 7 bases separated the two germline ends.

The chain couples TRBV28 to TRBJ2-1; 7 bases map to TRBD2. Per germline, CDR1 MDHEN and CDR2 SYDVKM. V was clipped by 7 bases and J by 2 bases; unmatched bases: 2. The CDR3 runs to 13 residues. The CDR3 reads CASMAGAYNEQFF. The CDR3 bases are TGTGCCAGCATGGCGGGGGCCTACAATGAGCAGTTCTTC.

This clonotype came up a few times. The chain carries TRBV4-1 and TRBJ2-1; the D gene is possibly TRBD2 (6 bases). The CDR3 is 18 residues long. Trimming shortened V by 0 bases and J by 6 bases, and 21 bases separated the two germline ends. Germline V gene lookup returns CDR1 MGHRA and CDR2 YSYEKL. For the CDR3, the DNA is TGCGCCAGCAGCCAAGACGGGACCGGGGGATCCCTCTTCAATGAGCAGTTCTTC. Translating it yields CASSQDGTGGSLFNEQFF.

The chain combines TRBV3-1 with TRBJ2-7; TRBD2 matches at 9 bases. The CDR3 runs to 15 residues. V gave up 1 base and J gave up 4 bases; unmatched junction bases: 5. Germline values: CDR1 LGHDT, CDR2 YNNKEL (reference sequence). The CDR3 DNA reads TGTGCCAGCAGCCAAGGTCTAGCGGGGAGGTACGAGCAGTACTTC. Protein: CASSQGLAGRYEQYF.

This clonotype has just a few counts. V gene TRBV27 combines with J gene TRBJ2-3, with 12 bases matching TRBD2. In germline, CDR1 is MNHEY, CDR2 SMNVEV (reference sequence). V was pared by 8 bases and J by 5 bases, with 14 bases of the junction left unmatched. This CDR3 is 17 amino acids long. The CDR3 here is CASLPLAGGHGKDTQYF. CDR3 sequence (DNA): TGTGCCAGCCTTCCTCTAGCGGGGGGGCACGGGAAAGATACGCAGTATTTT.

This clonotype showed up just once. The rearrangement links TRBV10-2 to TRBJ2-1; TRBD2 matches 9 bases. V lost 6 bases, J lost 2 bases, and 5 bases stayed unmatched. The CDR3 length is 15 residues. Germline CDR1 reads WSHSY; CDR2 reads SAAADI. CDR3 sequence: CASRTRGGAYNEQFF. CDR3 bases: TGCGCCAGCAGGACGCGGGGGGGGGCCTACAATGAGCAGTTCTTC.